This passage covers 4 T cell receptor beta chains from one sample sequenced in a study of blood T cells in healthy people across ages. A J-beta primer mix and a sample-barcoded 5' primer were used in a second PCR of roughly 6 to 11 cycles. One entry per CDR3 protein results from TCRdb running MiXCR on the 5' RACE reads. The sample includes some 1,500,000 distinct CDR3 sequences, about 45% of them seen just once. Sequencing was carried out using blood. These TCRs come from a woman younger than 35 in good health.

The count of this clonotype is one. A much larger clone lies one base from this, so it may be a read error. This rearrangement joins TRBV29-1 to TRBJ2-7; no definite D call. V was shortened by 0 bases and J by 7 bases, with 4 bases between the two germline ends. This CDR3 is 10 amino acids long. Germline CDR1 reads SQVTM; CDR2 reads ANQGSEA. For the CDR3, the DNA is TGCAGCGTTGAAGAGAGTGAGCAGTACTTC. Amino acid sequence: CSVEESEQYF.

The chain links TRBV30 to TRBJ1-2; D uncertain. The ends were cut back, 4 bases at V and 4 bases at J, with 10 bases in the middle. The length of the CDR3 is 12 residues. Germline V gene lookup returns CDR1 GTSNPN and CDR2 SVGIG (reference sequence). The CDR3 nucleotides are TGTGCCTGGACCACTGGGCCCTATGGCTACACCTTC. It encodes CAWTTGPYGYTF.

The chain recombines TRBV3-1 with TRBJ2-1; no clear D. Trimming pared 0 bases from V and 9 bases from J, leaving 9 bases between. Germline V lookup: CDR1 LGHDT, CDR2 YNNKEL (reference sequence). The CDR3 length is 13 residues. CDR3 coding DNA: TGTGCCAGCAGCCAAGAGAGGCGAAGTGAGCAGTTCTTC. It is translated as CASSQERRSEQFF.

V usage is TRBV7-3 and J usage is TRBJ2-7, with 8 bases identical to TRBD1. CDR1 and CDR2 (germline): SGHTA, FQGTGA. Losses at the gene ends were 5 bases for V and 3 bases for J; bases not matched to a gene: 6. The CDR3 sequence is 14 residues long. The CDR3 bases are TGTGCCAGCAGCCATGGACAGGGAGACTACGAGCAGTACTTC. The encoded protein is CASSHGQGDYEQYF.